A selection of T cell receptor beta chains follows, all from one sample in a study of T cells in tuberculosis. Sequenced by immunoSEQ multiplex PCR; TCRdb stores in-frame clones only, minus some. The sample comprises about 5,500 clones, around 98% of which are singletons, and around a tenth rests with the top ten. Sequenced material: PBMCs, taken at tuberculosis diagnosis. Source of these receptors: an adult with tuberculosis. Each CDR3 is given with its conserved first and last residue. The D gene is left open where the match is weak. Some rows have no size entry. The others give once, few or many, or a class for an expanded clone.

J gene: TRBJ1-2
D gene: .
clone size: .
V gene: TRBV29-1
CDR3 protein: CSVEARYGYTF
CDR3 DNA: TGCAGCGTTGAGGCCCGCTATGGCTACACCTTC

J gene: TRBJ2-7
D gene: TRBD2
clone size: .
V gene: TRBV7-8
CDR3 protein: CASSLGLAGAYEQYF
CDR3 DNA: TGTGCCAGCAGCTTAGGACTAGCGGGAGCCTACGAGCAGTACTTC

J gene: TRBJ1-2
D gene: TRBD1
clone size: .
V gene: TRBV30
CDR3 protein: CAWAETGTGFGYTF
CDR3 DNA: TGTGCCTGGGCCGAGACGGGGACAGGGTTTGGCTACACCTTC

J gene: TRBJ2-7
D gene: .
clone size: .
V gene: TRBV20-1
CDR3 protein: CSASSDNEQYF
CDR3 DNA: TGCAGTGCTAGTTCCGACAACGAGCAGTACTTC

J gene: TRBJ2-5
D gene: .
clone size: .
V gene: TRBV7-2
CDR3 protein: CASSLVRSHPPQDF
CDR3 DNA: TGTGCCAGCAGCTTAGTCAGGTCCCATCCCCCGCAGGACTTC

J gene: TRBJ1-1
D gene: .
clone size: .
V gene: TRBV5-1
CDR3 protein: CASSLGGPNTEAFF
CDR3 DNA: TGCGCCAGCAGCCTGGGAGGCCCGAACACTGAAGCTTTCTTT

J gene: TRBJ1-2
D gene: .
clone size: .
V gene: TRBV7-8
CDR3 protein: CASSNRVGVPPWGYTF
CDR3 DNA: TGTGCCAGCAGCAACCGGGTGGGTGTCCCTCCATGGGGCTACACCTTC

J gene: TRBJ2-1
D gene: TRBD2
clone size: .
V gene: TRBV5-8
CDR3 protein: CASNEGRGFHNEQFF
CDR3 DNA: TGTGCCAGCAACGAAGGGCGGGGGTTCCATAATGAGCAGTTCTTC

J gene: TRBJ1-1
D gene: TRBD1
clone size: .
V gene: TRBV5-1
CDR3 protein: CASSGGDSRMNTEAFF
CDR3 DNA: TGCGCCAGCAGCGGCGGGGACAGTCGCATGAACACTGAAGCTTTCTTT

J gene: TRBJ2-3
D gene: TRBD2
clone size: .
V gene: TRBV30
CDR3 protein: CGCGSRSDTQYF
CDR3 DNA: TGTGGTTGCGGGAGCCGTTCGGATACGCAGTATTTT

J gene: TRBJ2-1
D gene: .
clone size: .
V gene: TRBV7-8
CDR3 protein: CASSLQGSSYNEQFF
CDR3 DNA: TGTGCCAGCAGCTTACAGGGCAGCTCCTACAATGAGCAGTTCTTC

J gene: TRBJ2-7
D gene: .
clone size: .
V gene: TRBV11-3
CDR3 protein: CASSLAGATYEQYF
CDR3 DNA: TGTGCCAGCAGCTTAGCGGGAGCCACCTACGAGCAGTACTTC

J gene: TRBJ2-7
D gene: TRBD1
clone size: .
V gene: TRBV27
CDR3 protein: CASSFGTGPWEQYF
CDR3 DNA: TGTGCCAGCAGTTTCGGGACAGGGCCTTGGGAGCAGTACTTC

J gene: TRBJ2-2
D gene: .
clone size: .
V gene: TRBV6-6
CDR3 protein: CASSYAGGNGELFF
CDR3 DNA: TGTGCCAGCAGTTACGCCGGAGGAAACGGGGAGCTGTTTTTT

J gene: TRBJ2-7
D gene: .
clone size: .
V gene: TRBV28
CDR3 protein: CASSFAAGGSYEQYF
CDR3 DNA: TGTGCCAGCAGTTTTGCGGCGGGCGGCAGCTACGAGCAGTACTTC

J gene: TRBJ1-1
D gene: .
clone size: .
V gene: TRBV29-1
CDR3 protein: CSVDSPEAFF
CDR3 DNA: TGCAGCGTTGATAGCCCTGAAGCTTTCTTT

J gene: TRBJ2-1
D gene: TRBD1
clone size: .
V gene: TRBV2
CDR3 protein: CASFGQGGHEQFF
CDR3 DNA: TGTGCCAGCTTTGGACAGGGGGGTCATGAGCAGTTCTTC

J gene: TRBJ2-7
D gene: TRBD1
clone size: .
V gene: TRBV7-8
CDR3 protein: CASSPHTGTGAYEQYF
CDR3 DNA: TGTGCCAGCAGCCCACATACCGGGACAGGGGCCTACGAGCAGTACTTC

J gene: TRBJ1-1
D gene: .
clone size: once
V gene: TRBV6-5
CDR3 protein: CASSLVTDKYTEAFF
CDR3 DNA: TGTGCCAGCAGCCTAGTGACGGACAAATACACTGAAGCTTTCTTT

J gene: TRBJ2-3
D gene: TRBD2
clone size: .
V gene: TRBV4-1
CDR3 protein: CASSHHGTSGGALLPTDTQYF
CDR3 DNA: TGCGCCAGCAGCCACCACGGGACTAGCGGGGGGGCTCTGCTCCCCACAGATACGCAGTATTTT

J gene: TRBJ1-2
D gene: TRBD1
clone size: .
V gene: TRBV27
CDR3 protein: CASSSLLGQGGYTF
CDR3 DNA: TGTGCCAGCAGTTCTCTTTTGGGACAGGGAGGCTACACCTTC

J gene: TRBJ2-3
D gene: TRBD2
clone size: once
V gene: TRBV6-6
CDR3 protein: CASNGLAGEGDTQYF
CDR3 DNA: TGTGCCAGCAATGGGCTAGCGGGAGAAGGAGATACGCAGTATTTT

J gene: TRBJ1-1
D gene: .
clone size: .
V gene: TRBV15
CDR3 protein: CATSNLAGTEAFF
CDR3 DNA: TGTGCCACCAGCAATCTCGCAGGGACTGAAGCTTTCTTT

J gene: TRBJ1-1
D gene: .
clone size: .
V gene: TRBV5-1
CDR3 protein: CASFRGEGDTEAFF
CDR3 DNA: TGCGCCAGCTTCCGGGGGGAGGGAGACACTGAAGCTTTCTTT

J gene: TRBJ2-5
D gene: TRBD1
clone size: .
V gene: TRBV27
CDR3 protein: CASSSIRDRGRRAQYF
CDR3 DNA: TGTGCCAGCAGTTCGATCCGGGACAGGGGTAGAAGGGCCCAGTACTTC

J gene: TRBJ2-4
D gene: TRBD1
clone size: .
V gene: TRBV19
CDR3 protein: CASSGTGLNIQYF
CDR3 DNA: TGTGCCAGTAGCGGGACAGGGCTAAACATTCAGTACTTC

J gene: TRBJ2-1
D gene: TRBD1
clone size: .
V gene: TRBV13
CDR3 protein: CASSLGGTGHNEQFF
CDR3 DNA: TGTGCCAGCAGCTTAGGGGGGACAGGGCACAATGAGCAGTTCTTC

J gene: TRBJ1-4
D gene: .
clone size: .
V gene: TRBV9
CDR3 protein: CASSVVRDGKLFF
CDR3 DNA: TGTGCCAGCAGCGTAGTTCGGGATGGAAAACTGTTTTTT

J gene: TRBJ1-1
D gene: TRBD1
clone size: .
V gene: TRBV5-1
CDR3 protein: CASSLGTGGMNTEAFF
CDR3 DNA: TGCGCCAGCAGCCTGGGGACAGGGGGCATGAACACTGAAGCTTTCTTT

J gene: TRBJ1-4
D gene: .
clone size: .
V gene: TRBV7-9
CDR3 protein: CASSLPGAKGEKLFF
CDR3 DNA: TGTGCCAGCAGCTTACCAGGGGCCAAGGGCGAAAAACTGTTTTTT

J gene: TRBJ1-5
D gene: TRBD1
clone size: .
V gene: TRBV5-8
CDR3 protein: CASSYPDRVNQPQHF
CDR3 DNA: TGTGCCAGCAGCTACCCCGACAGGGTCAATCAGCCCCAGCATTTT

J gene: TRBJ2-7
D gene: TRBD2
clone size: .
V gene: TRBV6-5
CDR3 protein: CASSPPGSGLYEQYF
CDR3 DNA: TGTGCCAGCAGCCCCCCAGGTAGCGGGCTCTACGAGCAGTACTTC

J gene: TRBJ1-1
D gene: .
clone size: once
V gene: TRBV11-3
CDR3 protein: CASSLGRANTEAFF
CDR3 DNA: TGTGCCAGCAGCTTAGGCAGGGCGAACACTGAAGCTTTCTTT

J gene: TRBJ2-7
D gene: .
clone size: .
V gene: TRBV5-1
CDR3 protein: CASSDRTASLYEQYF
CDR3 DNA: TGCGCCAGCAGCGATCGGACAGCCTCCCTCTACGAGCAGTACTTC

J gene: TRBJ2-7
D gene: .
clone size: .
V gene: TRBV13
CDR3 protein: CASSNIVSYEQYF
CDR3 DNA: TGTGCCAGCAGTAATATCGTATCCTACGAGCAGTACTTC

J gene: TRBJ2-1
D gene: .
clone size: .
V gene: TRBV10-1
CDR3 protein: CASRSQRDRYNEQFF
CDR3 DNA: TGCGCCAGCAGGAGTCAACGGGATCGTTACAATGAGCAGTTCTTC

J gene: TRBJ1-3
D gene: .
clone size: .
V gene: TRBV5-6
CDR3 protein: CASSLRGSGNTIYF
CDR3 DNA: TGTGCCAGCAGCTTGCGGGGGTCGGGAAACACCATATATTTT

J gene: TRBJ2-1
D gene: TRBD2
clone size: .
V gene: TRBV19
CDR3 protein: CASSTPTSGFYNEQFF
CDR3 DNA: TGTGCCAGTAGTACCCCCACTAGCGGGTTTTACAATGAGCAGTTCTTC

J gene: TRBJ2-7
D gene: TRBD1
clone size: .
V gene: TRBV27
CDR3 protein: CASSFYRDRGYEQYF
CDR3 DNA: TGTGCCAGCAGTTTCTACCGGGACAGGGGTTACGAGCAGTACTTC

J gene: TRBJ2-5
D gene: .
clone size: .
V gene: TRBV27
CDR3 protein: CASSLGLSGLGETQYF
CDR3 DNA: TGTGCCAGCAGTTTAGGGCTAAGTGGTCTCGGCGAGACCCAGTACTTC

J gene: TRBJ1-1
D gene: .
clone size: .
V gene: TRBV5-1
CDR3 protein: CASSLDGQEVDTEAFF
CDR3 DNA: TGCGCCAGCAGCTTGGATGGCCAGGAGGTGGACACTGAAGCTTTCTTT

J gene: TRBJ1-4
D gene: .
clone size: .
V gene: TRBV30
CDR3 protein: CAWSAGLQGGEKLFF
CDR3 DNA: TGTGCCTGGAGTGCCGGCCTTCAGGGAGGCGAAAAACTGTTTTTT

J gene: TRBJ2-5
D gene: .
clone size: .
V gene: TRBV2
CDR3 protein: CASSVFPGVGETQYF
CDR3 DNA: TGTGCCAGCAGTGTTTTCCCCGGGGTAGGAGAGACCCAGTACTTC

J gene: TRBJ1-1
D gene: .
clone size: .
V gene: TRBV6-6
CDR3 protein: CASSSSTGNTEAFF
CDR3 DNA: TGTGCCAGCAGTTCCTCGACAGGGAACACTGAAGCTTTCTTT

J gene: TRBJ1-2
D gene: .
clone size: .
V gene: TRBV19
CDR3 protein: CASRTVPHYGYTF
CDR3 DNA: TGTGCCAGCCGGACAGTTCCCCACTATGGCTACACCTTC

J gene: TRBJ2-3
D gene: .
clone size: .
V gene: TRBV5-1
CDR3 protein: CASSGGASSTDTQYF
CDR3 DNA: TGCGCCAGCAGCGGGGGGGCCTCTAGCACAGATACGCAGTATTTT

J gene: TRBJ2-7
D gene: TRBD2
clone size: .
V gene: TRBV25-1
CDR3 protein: CASSEFGGATYEQYF
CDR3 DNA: TGTGCCAGCAGTGAGTTCGGGGGGGCAACCTACGAGCAGTACTTC

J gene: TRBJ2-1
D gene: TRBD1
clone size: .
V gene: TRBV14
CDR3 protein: CASSQAVGTAQIYNEQFF
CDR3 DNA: TGTGCCAGCAGCCAAGCCGTCGGGACAGCCCAAATCTACAATGAGCAGTTCTTC

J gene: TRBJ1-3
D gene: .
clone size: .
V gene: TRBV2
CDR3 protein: CASDTGNTIYF
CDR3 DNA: TGTGCCAGCGACACTGGAAACACCATATATTTT

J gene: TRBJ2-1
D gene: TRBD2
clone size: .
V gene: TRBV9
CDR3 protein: CASSVVGTSGYNEQFF
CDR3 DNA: TGTGCCAGCAGCGTAGTTGGGACTAGCGGTTACAATGAGCAGTTCTTC

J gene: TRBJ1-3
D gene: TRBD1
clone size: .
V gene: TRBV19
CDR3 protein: CASSHSRGPSGNTIYF
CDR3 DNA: TGTGCCAGTAGCCACTCCAGGGGGCCATCTGGAAACACCATATATTTT

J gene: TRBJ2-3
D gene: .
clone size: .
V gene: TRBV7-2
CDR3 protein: CASSLQSRTDTQYF
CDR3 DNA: TGTGCCAGCAGCTTACAGTCGCGCACAGATACGCAGTATTTT

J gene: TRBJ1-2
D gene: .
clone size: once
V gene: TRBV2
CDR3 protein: CASRVRVYGYTF
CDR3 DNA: TGTGCCAGCCGGGTGAGGGTCTATGGCTACACCTTC

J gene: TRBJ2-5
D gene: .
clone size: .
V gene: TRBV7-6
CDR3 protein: CASSVLTPSKETQYF
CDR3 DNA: TGTGCCAGCAGCGTTTTAACCCCTAGTAAAGAGACCCAGTACTTC